These 28 T cell receptor beta chains share one sample of origin, sequenced in a study of circulating and synovial CD4+ cells in juvenile arthritis. Some clones are missing from TCRdb's copy, which holds only in-frame ones; the method was immunoSEQ multiplex PCR. Of tens of thousands of clones listed, 95% are singletons. Sequencing was performed on CD4+ T cells from blood. The receptor set was obtained from a human donor with juvenile idiopathic arthritis.

This chain uses TRBV6-1 with TRBJ1-1; 10 bases line up with TRBD1. Germline V gives CDR1 MNHNS, CDR2 SASEGT. The CDR3 spans 14 residues. Unmatched junction bases numbered 11, after V lost 6 bases and J lost 10 bases. CDR3 sequence: CASRTEGQGGRAFF. The CDR3 DNA is TGTGCCAGCAGGACCGAAGGACAGGGGGGCCGAGCTTTCTTT.

This chain connects TRBV28 to TRBJ2-5; D may be TRBD1 (6 bases). CDR3 length: 13 residues. Germline V gives CDR1 MDHEN, CDR2 SYDVKM. V was clipped by 5 bases and J by 5 bases, with 12 bases between them. The CDR3 loop reads CASSTGSRETQYF. CDR3 DNA sequence: TGTGCCAGCAGTACAGGGTCGCGGGAGACCCAGTACTTC.

The V gene is TRBV2, the J gene TRBJ2-3, with a weak D call TRBD1 (5 bases). Trimming left V 4 bases short and J 0 bases short, with 11 bases between. CDR3 length: 15 residues. Per the germline V gene, CDR1 is SNHLY and CDR2 is FYNNEI. As DNA, the CDR3 is TGTGCCAGCAGTGGGCCAGGGTCCAGCACAGATACGCAGTATTTT. Its protein is CASSGPGSSTDTQYF.

This clone was recorded once. The chain combines TRBV28 with TRBJ2-7; a possible D gene is TRBD1 (6 bases). The CDR3 totals 13 residues. Germline CDR1 MDHEN, CDR2 SYDVKM. The V gene lost 8 bases and the J gene lost 2 bases, with 13 bases spanning the gap. This CDR3 is CASGRDTPYEQYF. CDR3 in DNA: TGTGCCAGCGGCCGGGACACCCCCTACGAGCAGTACTTC.

V gene TRBV5-1 combines with J gene TRBJ2-7; tentatively, D is TRBD1 (5 bases). The CDR3 consists of 14 residues. The V gene lost 4 bases and the J gene lost 0 bases, with 11 bases spanning the gap. Germline V CDR1 and CDR2: SGHRS, YFSETQ. The CDR3 protein is CASSRVGASYEQYF. For the CDR3, the DNA is TGCGCCAGCAGCCGCGTTGGGGCCTCCTACGAGCAGTACTTC.

This clone was seen just once. This sample includes further DNA sequences coding for the same CDR3. This chain joins TRBV5-1 and TRBJ2-7; 8 bases are a match to TRBD2. The germline V gene encodes CDR1 SGHRS and CDR2 YFSETQ. The CDR3 extends over 13 amino acids. V lost 7 bases to trimming and J lost 5 bases; unmatched junction nucleotides: 8. The CDR3 reads CASGTGGPDEQYF. The DNA of the CDR3 is TGCGCCAGCGGAACGGGAGGGCCGGACGAGCAGTACTTC.

The chain is built from TRBV27 and TRBJ1-5; TRBD1 might be the D (6 bases). The CDR3 has 15 amino acids. Germline V gene lookup returns CDR1 MNHEY and CDR2 SMNVEV (reference sequence). Trimming shortened V by 7 bases and J by 1 base, and 14 bases separated the two germline ends. CDR3 sequence reads: CASKRGGLSNQPQHF. CDR3 bases: TGTGCCAGCAAGAGGGGGGGTCTGAGCAATCAGCCCCAGCATTTT.

The V and J genes are TRBV25-1 and TRBJ1-4, with D maybe TRBD1 (5 bases). Germline CDR1 MGHDK, CDR2 SYGVNS. V lost 5 bases and J 7 bases, leaving 20 bases between the germline ends. The CDR3 extends over 16 amino acids. The CDR3 nucleotides are TGTGCCAGCAGTTTATGGGAACAGGTGGGAGGTGAAAAACTGTTTTTT. The encoded protein is CASSLWEQVGGEKLFF.

The chain combines TRBV4-1 with TRBJ1-5, with unresolved D. The CDR3 contains 14 residues. The V and J ends lost 0 bases and 5 bases respectively, with 8 bases between them. From germline, CDR1 is MGHRA and CDR2 YSYEKL. CDR3 loop: CASSQDFSDQPQHF. CDR3 bases: TGCGCCAGCAGCCAAGATTTCTCAGATCAGCCCCAGCATTTT.

This clone was seen once. V gene TRBV5-1 combines with J gene TRBJ1-2, with D unresolved. V lost 1 base and J lost 4, with 5 bases in between. The CDR3 sequence is 12 residues long. Germline V lookup: CDR1 SGHRS, CDR2 YFSETQ. As DNA, the CDR3 is TGCGCCAGCAGCTTGTTCAGCTATGGCTACACCTTC. It yields the protein CASSLFSYGYTF.

The chain couples TRBV4-2 to TRBJ2-3; 11 nucleotides line up with TRBD2. Germline-derived CDR1 and CDR2 are LGHNA and YNFKEQ. The J segment lost 5 bases and the V segment lost 2 bases, leaving 9 bases of the junction unmatched. This CDR3 has 17 residues. The CDR3 sequence is CASSQSLAGGPGDTQYF. In DNA, the CDR3 is TGTGCCAGCAGCCAATCGCTAGCGGGAGGTCCCGGAGATACGCAGTATTTT.

This rearrangement joins TRBV10-1 to TRBJ2-1; 9 bases align to TRBD2. Germline V gives CDR1 WNHNN, CDR2 SYGVQD (reference sequence). Unmatched junction bases numbered 14, after V lost 8 bases and J lost 9 bases. This CDR3 comprises 15 residues. The CDR3 sequence is CASVEFGGREGEQFF. The CDR3 DNA reads TGCGCCAGCGTAGAGTTTGGCGGGAGGGAAGGTGAGCAGTTCTTC.

The chain combines TRBV27 with TRBJ2-7, with 8 nucleotides matching TRBD1. CDR1 and CDR2 (germline): MNHEY, SMNVEV (reference sequence). This CDR3 region has 14 residues. With 5 bases clipped from V and 2 bases from J, the junction kept 5 bases outside the gene matches. CDR3 nucleotides: TGTGCCAGCAGTCATGACAGGGGCCCCTACGAGCAGTACTTC. Its protein product is CASSHDRGPYEQYF.

The gene calls are TRBV15 and TRBJ1-4; unclear D gene. This CDR3 has 16 residues. The ends were cut back, 1 base at V and 3 bases at J, with 12 bases in the middle. CDR1 is LNHNV, CDR2 YYDKDF, per germline (reference sequence). CDR3 in amino acids: CATSRASYSANEKLFF. CDR3 nucleotide sequence: TGTGCCACCAGCAGAGCTTCGTACAGTGCTAATGAAAAACTGTTTTTT.

The chain joins TRBV5-1 to TRBJ2-5; no clear D gene. The J call may be incorrect, as the DNA end agrees better with TRBJ2-7. The CDR3 extends over 11 amino acids. Per the germline V gene, CDR1 is SGHRS and CDR2 is YFSETQ. The CDR3 reads CASSLDYEQYF. CDR3 nucleotide sequence: TGCGCCAGCAGCTTGGACTACGAGCAGTACTTC.

The rearrangement joins TRBV25-1 to TRBJ2-3, with D maybe TRBD2 (5 bases). Germline CDR1 and CDR2: MGHDK and SYGVNS. The CDR3 has 13 amino acids. Deletions cut 3 bases from V and 7 bases from J, with 11 bases between. The CDR3 region is CASSERADYTQYF. The CDR3 nucleotides are TGTGCCAGCAGTGAGAGAGCGGACTATACGCAGTATTTT.

V is TRBV2 and J is TRBJ2-1; D is perhaps TRBD2 (6 bases). V dropped 6 bases and J dropped 8 bases, with 14 bases sitting between them. This CDR3 comprises 13 residues. Germline CDR1 and CDR2: SNHLY and FYNNEI. This CDR3 reads CASRAAGLDEQFF. The CDR3 DNA reads as TGTGCCAGCAGGGCAGCGGGTTTGGATGAGCAGTTCTTC.

This chain connects TRBV29-1 to TRBJ2-7; 7 bases match TRBD2. V gave up 4 bases and J gave up 2 bases; unmatched junction bases: 8. The CDR3 runs to 14 residues. Germline V CDR1 and CDR2: SQVTM, ANQGSEA. In DNA form, the CDR3 reads TGCAGCGTTGCCGGGGGGAGTAAGACCTACGAGCAGTACTTC. It specifies CSVAGGSKTYEQYF.

The genes are TRBV28 and TRBJ1-2; 7 positions agree with TRBD1. V lost 6 bases and J lost 2; bases outside the gene matches: 9. CDR1 is MDHEN and CDR2 is SYDVKM in the germline V gene. The CDR3 is 15 amino acids. In DNA, the CDR3 is TGTGCCAGCAGAGTACCGGGACAGCTAAACTATGGCTACACCTTC. Amino acids: CASRVPGQLNYGYTF.

The chain employs TRBV5-4 and TRBJ2-3; 8 nucleotides align to TRBD2. The germline V gene encodes CDR1 SGHNT and CDR2 YYREEE (reference sequence). V dropped 4 bases and J dropped 4; count of bases not matched to a gene: 2. The CDR3 consists of 13 residues. In DNA, the CDR3 is TGTGCCAGCAGCCCACTAGCGGCAGATACGCAGTATTTT. It codes for CASSPLAADTQYF.

The chain carries TRBV28 and TRBJ2-7; TRBD2 matches 10 bases. The V segment lost 5 bases and the J segment 7 bases; nucleotides outside the gene matches: 5. Germline V gene data show CDR1 as MDHEN and CDR2 as SYDVKM. The CDR3 sequence is 13 residues long. In DNA, the CDR3 is TGTGCCAGCAGTCCGGGACTAGCGAAAGAGCAGTACTTC. It translates to CASSPGLAKEQYF.

The chain employs TRBV6-1 and TRBJ1-5; no reliable D call. This CDR3 region has 11 residues. V shed 6 bases and J shed 6 bases, with 6 bases lying between them. From germline, CDR1 is MNHNS and CDR2 SASEGT. CDR3: CASRRSQPQHF. The CDR3 DNA sequence: TGTGCCAGCAGAAGGAGTCAGCCCCAGCATTTT.

The V and J genes are TRBV18 and TRBJ2-1, with TRBD2 matching 16 bases. CDR1 is KGHSH, CDR2 LQKENI, per germline. With V trimmed by 3 bases and J by 9 bases, 8 bases remained unmatched. The CDR3 sequence is 17 residues long. The CDR3 is CASSPPGLAGGRGEQFF. In DNA, the CDR3 is TGTGCCAGCTCACCCCCGGGACTAGCGGGGGGGAGGGGTGAGCAGTTCTTC.

As DNA, the CDR3 is TGTGCCAGCAGCAAAGGGAGTCAGAACACTGAAGCTTTCTTT. Protein product: CASSKGSQNTEAFF. The rearrangement joins TRBV11-3 to TRBJ1-1; no firm D call. This CDR3 has 14 amino acids. The V end lost 5 bases, the J end lost 1 base, and 11 bases lay between the germline ends. The V gene's germline CDR1 is SGHNT and CDR2 YENEEA.

This clone was picked up one time. The chain has TRBV5-6 and TRBJ2-5, with 7 bases that match TRBD1. J was trimmed by 1 base and V by 4 bases; bases with no gene match: 4. CDR1 is SGHDT, CDR2 YYEEEE, per germline. This CDR3 spans 14 amino acids. CDR3 protein: CASSLRGLQETQYF. CDR3 bases: TGTGCCAGCAGCCTAAGGGGGCTCCAAGAGACCCAGTACTTC. The full variable domain, completed using reference TRBV5-6 and TRBJ2-5, is DAGVTQSPTHLIKTRGQQVTLRCSPKSGHDTVSWYQQALGQGPQFIFQYYEEEERQRGNFPDRFSGHQFPNYSSELNVNALLLGDSALYLCASSLRGLQETQYFGPGTRLLVL.

The V call is TRBV18, the J call TRBJ1-2; 10 positions match TRBD1. Unmatched junction bases numbered 2, after V lost 3 bases and J lost 4 bases. From germline, CDR1 is KGHSH and CDR2 LQKENI. The CDR3 totals 14 residues. The CDR3 protein is CASSPRDRGYGYTF. The DNA of the CDR3 is TGTGCCAGCTCACCCCGGGACAGGGGCTATGGCTACACCTTC. Using reference TRBV18 and TRBJ1-2 for the parts outside the CDR3, the full variable domain is NAGVMQNPRHLVRRRGQEARLRCSPMKGHSHVYWYRQLPEEGLKFMVYLQKENIIDESGMPKERFSAEFPKEGPSILRIQQVVRGDSAAYFCASSPRDRGYGYTFGSGTRLTVV.

This rearrangement joins TRBV7-2 to TRBJ1-2; 9 nucleotides agree with TRBD1. Germline V CDR1 and CDR2: SGHTA, FQGNSA. The CDR3 length is 14 residues. The trim removed 5 bases at V and 2 bases at J, leaving 3 bases unmatched. CDR3 DNA sequence: TGTGCCAGCAGCATGGGACAGGGCAACTATGGCTACACCTTC. It is translated as CASSMGQGNYGYTF.

The rearrangement links TRBV5-1 to TRBJ2-5; perhaps TRBD1 as D (6 bases). Trimming cost V 0 bases and J 4 bases, with 16 bases left between them. Germline CDR1 reads SGHRS; CDR2 reads YFSETQ. The CDR3 has 16 amino acids. CDR3 loop: CASSLAFAGVTETQYF. The CDR3 DNA sequence: TGCGCCAGCAGCTTGGCCTTCGCAGGGGTGACAGAGACCCAGTACTTC.